This entry lists 12 T cell receptor beta chains sequenced from one sample in a study of T-cell memory formation after mild COVID-19. TCRdb re-called the 5' RACE reads with MiXCR, one entry per CDR3 protein. The table records around 300,000 distinct CDR3 sequences, 15% to 20% of them present only once. The source material was PBMCs or a T cell subset sorted from them (not recorded which). The source of these receptors is a man aged 18 to 30 who had mild COVID-19 (a few samples of this study predate the infection). Cell type and time point are not known.

V is TRBV3-1 and J is TRBJ2-5; D gene unclear. Germline V lookup: CDR1 LGHDT, CDR2 YNNKEL (reference sequence). The CDR3 consists of 14 residues. V shed 0 bases and J shed 4 bases, with 9 bases lying between them. The CDR3 reads CASSQDPRRETQYF. CDR3 nucleotides: TGTGCCAGCAGCCAAGATCCTCGGCGAGAGACCCAGTACTTC.

This chain connects TRBV6-6 to TRBJ2-5, with D perhaps matching TRBD1 or TRBD2 (5 bases each). CDR3 length equals 17 residues. CDR1 MNHNY and CDR2 SVGAGI come from the germline V gene (reference sequence). V lost 2 bases and J 3 bases, leaving 19 bases between the germline ends. Written as DNA, the CDR3 is TGTGCCAGCAGTTACCCCCTCCCGATCGGGGCGGAAGAGACCCAGTACTTC. It translates to CASSYPLPIGAEETQYF.

CDR3 in amino acids: CSGAGSPYNEQFF. CDR3 bases: TGCAGCGGAGCAGGATCGCCCTACAATGAGCAGTTCTTC. The V gene is TRBV29-1, the J gene TRBJ2-1; no clear D gene. The CDR3 is 13 residues long. V dropped 7 bases and J dropped 2 bases, with 12 bases sitting between them. The germline V gene encodes CDR1 SQVTM and CDR2 ANQGSEA.

The chain is built from TRBV15 and TRBJ2-3; 7 positions match TRBD1. The germline CDR1 and CDR2 sequences are LNHNV and YYDKDF (reference sequence). The CDR3 is 15 residues long. After removal of 3 bases from V and 5 bases from J, the junction contained 8 bases not matched to a gene. The chain's CDR3 is CATSRLRDRKDTQYF. CDR3 nucleotide sequence: TGTGCCACCAGCAGGCTGAGGGACAGAAAAGATACGCAGTATTTT.

This clonotype was seen at least ten times. V is TRBV5-1 and J is TRBJ2-1, with 9 bases lining up with TRBD1. Germline V gene data show CDR1 as SGHRS and CDR2 as YFSETQ. The length of the CDR3 is 16 residues. The J segment lost 7 bases and the V segment lost 3 bases, leaving 11 bases of the junction unmatched. CDR3 sequence: CASSWDAGTGRNEQFF. The CDR3 DNA sequence: TGCGCCAGCAGCTGGGACGCCGGGACAGGGAGGAATGAGCAGTTCTTC. Using reference TRBV5-1 and TRBJ2-1 for the parts outside the CDR3, the full variable domain is KAGVTQTPRYLIKTRGQQVTLSCSPISGHRSVSWYQQTPGQGLQFLFEYFSETQRNKGNFPGRFSGRQFSNSRSEMNVSTLELGDSALYLCASSWDAGTGRNEQFFGPGTRLTVL.

This clonotype came up many times. The chain carries TRBV29-1 and TRBJ2-2; D is ambiguous. The length of the CDR3 is 13 residues. Germline CDR1 SQVTM, CDR2 ANQGSEA. V shed 3 bases and J shed 4 bases, with 9 bases lying between them. The CDR3 protein is CSVDGLGTGELFF. The CDR3 nucleotides are TGCAGCGTTGACGGCCTAGGCACCGGGGAGCTGTTTTTT.

The chain uses TRBV3-1 and TRBJ2-1, with TRBD1 matching 7 bases. Germline values: CDR1 LGHDT, CDR2 YNNKEL (reference sequence). This CDR3 region has 15 residues. J was trimmed by 8 bases and V by 5 bases; bases with no gene match: 12. CDR3 loop: CASSKGETGWDEQFF. CDR3 nucleotides: TGTGCCAGCAGCAAGGGGGAGACAGGGTGGGATGAGCAGTTCTTC.

This clonotype was picked up a small number of times. The CDR3 reads CASETGNTEAFF. For the CDR3, the DNA is TGTGCCAGTGAGACAGGGAACACTGAAGCTTTCTTT. The rearrangement uses TRBV19 and TRBJ1-1; TRBD1 might be the D (6 bases). Germline lookup yields CDR1 LNHDA and CDR2 SQIVND (reference sequence). The CDR3 has 12 amino acids. Trimming stripped 8 bases from V and 1 base from J, with 8 bases between.

The genes are TRBV29-1 and TRBJ1-5; D may be TRBD1 (6 bases). The CDR3 extends over 13 amino acids. Trimming removed 4 bases at V and 7 bases at J, with 14 bases between. Germline CDR1 SQVTM, CDR2 ANQGSEA. In DNA, the CDR3 is TGCAGCGTTGGACAGGTGTCTAGGCAGCCCCAGCATTTT. This translates into CSVGQVSRQPQHF.

The chain joins TRBV6-2 or TRBV6-3 to TRBJ2-1; a possible D gene is TRBD2 (5 bases). The CDR3 is made up of 16 amino acids. Germline V gene lookup returns CDR1 MNHEY and CDR2 SVGEGT. Trimming shortened V by 6 bases and J by 3 bases, and 18 bases separated the two germline ends. The CDR3 here is CASRRSWGAGYNEQFF. CDR3 nucleotides: TGTGCCAGCAGAAGATCATGGGGAGCTGGCTACAATGAGCAGTTCTTC.

The chain joins TRBV7-9 to TRBJ1-5; 9 bases are shared with TRBD1. V lost 4 bases to trimming and J lost 6 bases; unmatched junction nucleotides: 10. Germline values: CDR1 SEHNR, CDR2 FQNEAQ (reference sequence). The CDR3 runs to 16 residues. CDR3 loop: CASSSGWTGVGQPQHF. The CDR3 coding sequence is TGTGCCAGCAGCTCAGGCTGGACAGGGGTGGGTCAGCCCCAGCATTTT.

This clonotype was observed a handful of times. The V and J genes are TRBV28 and TRBJ2-7, with TRBD1 as a possible D gene (5 bases). Germline V gives CDR1 MDHEN, CDR2 SYDVKM. The CDR3 contains 13 residues. V was cut by 3 bases and J by 6 bases, with 12 bases left in between. In DNA, the CDR3 is TGTGCCAGCAGTTTCCAGGGTCCGGGCGAGCAGTACGTC. Its protein is CASSFQGPGEQYV.